The 21 T cell receptor beta chains reported below all come from one sample, sequenced in a study of metastatic and nonmetastatic thyroid tumors (dated by TCRdb to about 2020). Before undergoing thyroid surgery, none of the patients had been given any kind of treatment. The method was PCR. Sequencer: Illumina HiSeq 4000. TCRdb reran the public reads through fastp at Q25 and MiXCR, keeping productive beta chains. Counted in this sample were some 42,000 clones; around 30% of them appeared once. Jointly, the top ten make up about a tenth of the sample. Sequencing was carried out using blood. These receptors all stem from a male donor with papillary thyroid cancer or a benign thyroid nodule (not recorded which). Some clones in this sample may be carry-over from other donors' samples.

In its sample, this clone ranks as medium-sized. This rearrangement joins TRBV28 to TRBJ1-2, with 7 bases that match TRBD1. The CDR3 spans 16 residues. Looked up from germline, CDR1 is MDHEN and CDR2 is SYDVKM. Unmatched junction bases numbered 13, after V lost 2 bases and J lost 7 bases. CDR3 nucleotides: TGTGCCAGCAGTTTAGCTGCGAGAGGACAGGTCTCTGGCTACACCTTC. It specifies CASSLAARGQVSGYTF.

This clone has a single count. V gene TRBV7-2 combines with J gene TRBJ2-3, with unresolved D. V dropped 2 bases and J dropped 2 bases, with 5 bases sitting between them. Germline values: CDR1 SGHTA, CDR2 FQGNSA. This CDR3 contains 13 residues. This CDR3 is CASSLQATDTQYF. As DNA, the CDR3 is TGTGCCAGCAGCTTACAGGCCACAGATACGCAGTATTTT. The full variable domain, in which reference TRBV7-2 and TRBJ2-3 provide the parts outside the CDR3, is GAGVSQSPSNKVTEKGKDVELRCDPISGHTALYWYRQSLGQGLEFLIYFQGNSAPDKSGLPSDRFSAERTGGSVSTLTIQRTQQEDSAVYLCASSLQATDTQYFGPGTRLTVL.

This clone was counted ten times or more. The rearrangement joins TRBV6-6 to TRBJ2-1; no definite D call. Trimming stripped 2 bases from V and 2 bases from J, with 13 bases between. The CDR3 covers 16 residues. Germline V CDR1 and CDR2: MNHNY, SVGAGI (reference sequence). In DNA, the CDR3 is TGTGCCAGCAGTTACAGGGAATGGAGTACCTACAATGAGCAGTTCTTC. Translation gives CASSYREWSTYNEQFF.

The chain employs TRBV7-8 and TRBJ2-1; D remains ambiguous. From germline, CDR1 is SGHVS and CDR2 FQNEAQ. The CDR3 sequence is 11 residues long. Trimming pared 5 bases from V and 8 bases from J, leaving 7 bases between. The CDR3 DNA follows: TGTGCCAGCAGCGTAAACGATGAGCAGTTCTTC. Translated, it gives CASSVNDEQFF.

This clone was detected only a few times. The chain recombines TRBV6-1 with TRBJ2-1, with D possibly TRBD2 on 6 matching bases. Trimming stripped 6 bases from V and 2 bases from J, with 14 bases between. CDR3 size: 15 residues. The germline gives CDR1 MNHNS, CDR2 SASEGT. The CDR3 here is CASSLRLGPYNEQFF. The CDR3 DNA is TGTGCCAGCAGCTTAAGACTAGGTCCCTACAATGAGCAGTTCTTC.

The chain has TRBV28 and TRBJ2-2; a weak D match, TRBD1 (6 bases). CDR1 is MDHEN and CDR2 is SYDVKM in the germline V gene. Trimming removed 7 bases from V and 2 bases from J, with 14 bases in between. This CDR3 is built from 15 residues. CDR3 protein: CASNPPGTNTGELFF. CDR3 DNA: TGTGCCAGCAACCCCCCCGGGACAAACACCGGGGAGCTGTTTTTT.

J is TRBJ2-1 and V is TRBV2; D perhaps matches TRBD2 (6 bases). The length of the CDR3 is 14 residues. Trimming took off 7 bases at V and 0 bases at J, with 10 bases between the two ends. Germline V CDR1 and CDR2: SNHLY, FYNNEI. CDR3 sequence (DNA): TGTGCCAGCATGCGGGATTACTCCTACAATGAGCAGTTCTTC. This encodes CASMRDYSYNEQFF.

This clone has only a few counts. A much larger clone lies one base from this, so it may be a read error. The same CDR3 also results from other DNA sequences found in this sample. This rearrangement joins TRBV3-1 to TRBJ2-1; D not certain. This CDR3 spans 13 amino acids. CDR1 and CDR2 (germline): LGHDT, YNNKEL (reference sequence). Trimming took off 1 base at V and 5 bases at J, with 6 bases between the two ends. The CDR3 bases are TGTGCCAGCAGCCAAGGGGCGAACAATGAGCAGTTCTTC. Protein: CASSQGANNEQFF.

V usage is TRBV7-3 and J usage is TRBJ2-7; D unclear. V lost 5 bases, J lost 5 bases, and 13 bases lay in between. Germline V CDR1 and CDR2: SGHTA, FQGTGA. CDR3 length equals 13 residues. The CDR3 bases are TGTGCCAGCAGCGCCCGGGTCCAGCACGAGCAGTACTTC. Its translation is CASSARVQHEQYF.

This clone is deemed medium-sized (0.01 to 0.1%). This chain uses TRBV11-3 with TRBJ2-7; 9 bases match TRBD1. Germline CDR1 is SGHNT and CDR2 is YENEEA. The CDR3 covers 14 residues. J was trimmed by 1 base and V by 5 bases; bases with no gene match: 3. The CDR3 sequence: CASSPGQGSYEQYF. The CDR3 DNA reads TGTGCCAGCAGCCCGGGACAGGGATCCTACGAGCAGTACTTC.

About this clone itself: At one of its ends the junction is not consistent with the germline gene, which may arise from a read error. This chain joins TRBV12-3 or TRBV12-4 and TRBJ2-7; perhaps TRBD2 as D (6 bases). This CDR3 comprises 13 residues. The CDR3 is CASMGGDSYQQYF. The CDR3 DNA follows: TGTGCCAGCATGGGCGGGGACTCCTACCAGCAGTACTTC.

The sample holds a few counts of this clone. The chain is built from TRBV27 and TRBJ2-1; 11 nucleotides line up with TRBD2. The CDR3 has 16 amino acids. The V gene end was trimmed by 6 bases and the J gene end by 4 bases; junction bases not matched to a gene: 8. Germline CDR1 MNHEY, CDR2 SMNVEV (reference sequence). CDR3 residues: CASSTILAGDYNEQFF. DNA of the CDR3: TGTGCCAGCAGCACGATACTAGCGGGAGATTACAATGAGCAGTTCTTC.

Here the CDR3 reads CASSYQGLYTGELFF. The CDR3 nucleotides read TGTGCCAGCAGTTACCAGGGATTGTACACCGGGGAGCTGTTTTTT. This sequence joins TRBV27 and TRBJ2-2, with D possibly TRBD1 on 5 matching bases. The CDR3 contains 15 residues. Germline V gene sequence: CDR1 MNHEY, CDR2 SMNVEV (reference sequence). V lost 4 bases, J lost 3 bases, and 12 bases lay in between.

CDR3 region: CASSTGGSYGYTF. The CDR3, as DNA: TGTGCCAGCAGTACAGGGGGGAGCTATGGCTACACCTTC. The chain is built from TRBV27 and TRBJ1-2; 8 bases agree with TRBD1. The CDR3 has 13 residues. Unmatched junction bases numbered 3, after V lost 5 bases and J lost 4 bases. In germline, CDR1 is MNHEY, CDR2 SMNVEV (reference sequence).

This clone was seen repeatedly, ten times or more. This chain's CDR3 is CASSPDGTSGNNEQFF. The CDR3 nucleotides are TGTGCCAGCAGTCCCGATGGGACTAGCGGCAACAATGAGCAGTTCTTC. The chain recombines TRBV6-1 with TRBJ2-1, with TRBD2 matching 11 bases. The germline CDR1 and CDR2 sequences are MNHNS and SASEGT. J gave up 5 bases and V 5 bases, and 8 bases lay outside the gene matches. The CDR3 loop spans 16 amino acids.

By share, this clone counts as medium-sized. The chain uses TRBV15 and TRBJ2-7; the match to TRBD1 covers 10 bases. With 5 bases clipped from V and 7 bases from J, the junction kept 14 bases outside the gene matches. This CDR3 spans 16 amino acids. Germline values: CDR1 LNHNV, CDR2 YYDKDF (reference sequence). Here the CDR3 DNA reads TGTGCCACCAGCCCACTTATGGGGACAGGGGCCGGGGAGCAGTACTTC. Amino acid sequence: CATSPLMGTGAGEQYF.

The genes are TRBV7-2 and TRBJ1-2; 9 bases line up with TRBD1. CDR1 SGHTA and CDR2 FQGNSA come from the germline V gene. Germline trimming cut 2 bases from V and 6 bases from J; bases unmatched to any gene: 4. The CDR3 has 14 residues. Here the CDR3 reads CASSLRGQGDGYTF. CDR3 coding DNA: TGTGCCAGCAGCTTAAGGGGACAGGGAGATGGCTACACCTTC.

This chain joins TRBV7-9 and TRBJ2-1; no firm D call. Trimming took off 3 bases at V and 7 bases at J, with 4 bases between the two ends. The CDR3 has 11 residues. Per the germline V gene, CDR1 is SEHNR and CDR2 is FQNEAQ (reference sequence). CDR3 bases: TGTGCCAGCAGCTTCGGGAATGAGCAGTTCTTC. Residues: CASSFGNEQFF.

The chain employs TRBV20-1 and TRBJ2-3; 8 bases align to TRBD2. The CDR3 runs to 15 residues. Germline loops: CDR1 DFQATT, CDR2 SNEGSKA (reference sequence). Trimming cost V 7 bases and J 9 bases; bases outside gene matches: 18. CDR3 sequence: CSVAGGSHEGLTQYF. CDR3 nucleotide sequence: TGCAGTGTGGCGGGGGGCTCCCACGAGGGGTTAACGCAGTATTTT.

In this sample, this clone turned up many times. A read error may be the cause here, since a much bigger clone is one base away. J is TRBJ2-7 and V is TRBV6-2 or TRBV6-3; no clear D gene. V was trimmed by 6 bases and J by 5 bases, leaving 11 bases between them. CDR3 size: 12 residues. The germline gives CDR1 MNHEY, CDR2 SVGEGT. The CDR3 spells CASSSPSHEQYF. The CDR3 nucleotides are TGTGCCAGCAGCTCCCCATCCCACGAGCAGTACTTC.

The chain links TRBV7-3 to TRBJ1-2; a weak D match, TRBD1 (5 bases). Germline CDR1 SGHTA, CDR2 FQGTGA. The CDR3 totals 15 residues. Deletions cut 6 bases from V and 3 bases from J, with 17 bases between. The CDR3 sequence: CASRSPGTEYYGYTF. CDR3 nucleotides: TGTGCCAGCAGGTCACCCGGGACGGAGTACTATGGCTACACCTTC.